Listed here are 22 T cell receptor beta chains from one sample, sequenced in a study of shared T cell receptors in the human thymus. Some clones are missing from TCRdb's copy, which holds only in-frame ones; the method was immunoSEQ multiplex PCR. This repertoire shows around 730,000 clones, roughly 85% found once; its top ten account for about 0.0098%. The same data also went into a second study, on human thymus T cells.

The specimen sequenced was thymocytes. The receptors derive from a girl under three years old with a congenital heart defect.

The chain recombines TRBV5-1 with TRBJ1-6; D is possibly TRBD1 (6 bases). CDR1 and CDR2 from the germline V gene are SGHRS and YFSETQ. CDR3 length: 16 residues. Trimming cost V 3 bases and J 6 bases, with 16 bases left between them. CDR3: CASSSATGGPNSPLHF. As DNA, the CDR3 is TGCGCCAGCAGCTCTGCTACGGGGGGCCCTAATTCACCCCTCCACTTT.

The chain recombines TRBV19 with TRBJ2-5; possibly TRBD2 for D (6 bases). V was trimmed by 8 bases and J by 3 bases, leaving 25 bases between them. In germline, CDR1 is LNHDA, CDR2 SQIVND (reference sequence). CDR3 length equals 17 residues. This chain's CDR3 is CASRPSGTQSGKETQYF. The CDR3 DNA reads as TGTGCCAGTCGACCCTCCGGGACTCAGAGTGGTAAAGAGACCCAGTACTTC.

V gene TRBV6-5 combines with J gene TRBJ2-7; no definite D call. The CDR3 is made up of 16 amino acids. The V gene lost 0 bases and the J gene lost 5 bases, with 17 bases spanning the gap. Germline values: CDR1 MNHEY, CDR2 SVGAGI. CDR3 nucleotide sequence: TGTGCCAGCAGTTACTCGCGAACGATCAAATGTAACGAGCAGTACTTC. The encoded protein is CASSYSRTIKCNEQYF.

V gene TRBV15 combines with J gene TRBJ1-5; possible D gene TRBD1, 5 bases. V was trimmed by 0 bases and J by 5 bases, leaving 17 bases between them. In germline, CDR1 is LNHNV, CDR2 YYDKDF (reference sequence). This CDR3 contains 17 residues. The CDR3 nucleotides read TGTGCCACCAGCAGAGATCTGGGGCCTCTTCCTTATCAGCCCCAGCATTTT. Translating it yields CATSRDLGPLPYQPQHF.

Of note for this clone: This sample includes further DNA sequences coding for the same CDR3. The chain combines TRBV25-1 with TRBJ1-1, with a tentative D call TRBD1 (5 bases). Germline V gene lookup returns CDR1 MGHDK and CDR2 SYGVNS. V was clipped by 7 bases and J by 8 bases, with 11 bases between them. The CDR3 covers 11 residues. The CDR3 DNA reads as TGTGCCAGCAAGGGTAGGACAGAAGCTTTCTTT. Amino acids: CASKGRTEAFF.

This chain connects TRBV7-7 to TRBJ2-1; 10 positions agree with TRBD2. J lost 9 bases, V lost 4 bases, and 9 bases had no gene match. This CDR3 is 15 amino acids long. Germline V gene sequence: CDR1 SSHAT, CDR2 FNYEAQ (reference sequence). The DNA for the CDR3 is TGTGCCAGCAGCTGCGGGACTAGCGTTTTCAGTGAGCAGTTCTTC. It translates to CASSCGTSVFSEQFF. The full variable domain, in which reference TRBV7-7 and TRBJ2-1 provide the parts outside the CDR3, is GAGVSQSPRYKVTKRGQDVTLRCDPISSHATLYWYQQALGQGPEFLTYFNYEAQPDKSGLPSDRFSAERPEGSISTLTIQRTEQRDSAMYRCASSCGTSVFSEQFFGPGTRLTVL.

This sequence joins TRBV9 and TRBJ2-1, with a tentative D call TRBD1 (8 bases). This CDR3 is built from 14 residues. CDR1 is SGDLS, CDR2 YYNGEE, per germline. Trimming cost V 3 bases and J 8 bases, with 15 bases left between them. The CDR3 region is CASSERDRPDEQFF. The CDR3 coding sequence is TGTGCCAGCAGCGAGCGGGACAGGCCGGATGAGCAGTTCTTC. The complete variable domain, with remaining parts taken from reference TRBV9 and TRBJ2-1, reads DSGVTQTPKHLITATGQRVTLRCSPRSGDLSVYWYQQSLDQGLQFLIQYYNGEERAKGNILERFSAQQFPDLHSELNLSSLELGDSALYFCASSERDRPDEQFFGPGTRLTVL.

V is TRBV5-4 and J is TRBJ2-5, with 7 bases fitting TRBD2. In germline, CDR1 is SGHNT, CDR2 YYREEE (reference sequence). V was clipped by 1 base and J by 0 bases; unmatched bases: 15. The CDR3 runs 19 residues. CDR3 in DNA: TGTGCCAGCAGCTTGTATCGGGGCAGGGAGGGAGAGTACCAAGAGACCCAGTACTTC. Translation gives CASSLYRGREGEYQETQYF.

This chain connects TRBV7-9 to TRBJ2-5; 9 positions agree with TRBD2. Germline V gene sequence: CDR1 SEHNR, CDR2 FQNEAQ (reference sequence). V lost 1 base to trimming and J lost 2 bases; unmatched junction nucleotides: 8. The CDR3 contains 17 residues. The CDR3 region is CASSLGLRTSEQETQYF. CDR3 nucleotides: TGTGCCAGCAGCTTAGGGTTGCGGACTAGCGAACAAGAGACCCAGTACTTC.

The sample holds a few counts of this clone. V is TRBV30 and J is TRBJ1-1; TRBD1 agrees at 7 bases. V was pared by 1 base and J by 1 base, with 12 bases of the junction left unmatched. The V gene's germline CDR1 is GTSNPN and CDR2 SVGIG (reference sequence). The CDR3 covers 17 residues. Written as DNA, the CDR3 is TGTGCCTGGAGTGCAATGAGACAGGGTAGGGGGAACACTGAAGCTTTCTTT. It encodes CAWSAMRQGRGNTEAFF.

The CDR3 loop reads CASSLLAAQETQYF. As DNA, the CDR3 is TGTGCCAGCAGCTTACTAGCGGCTCAAGAGACCCAGTACTTC. The V call is TRBV13, the J call TRBJ2-5; 7 bases map to TRBD2. This CDR3 is built from 14 residues. Germline CDR1 reads PRHDT; CDR2 reads FYEKMQ (reference sequence). J was trimmed by 2 bases and V by 2 bases; bases with no gene match: 2. The full variable domain, with the rest looked up from reference TRBV13 and TRBJ2-5, is AAGVIQSPRHLIKEKRETATLKCYPIPRHDTVYWYQQGPGQDPQFLISFYEKMQSDKGSIPDRFSAQQFSDYHSELNMSSLELGDSALYFCASSLLAAQETQYFGPGTRLLVL.

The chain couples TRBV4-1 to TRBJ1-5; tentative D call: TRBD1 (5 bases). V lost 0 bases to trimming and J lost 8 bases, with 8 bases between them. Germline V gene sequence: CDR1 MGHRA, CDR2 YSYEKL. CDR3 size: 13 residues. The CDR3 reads CASSQEVGEPQHF. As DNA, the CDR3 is TGCGCCAGCAGCCAAGAGGTAGGGGAGCCCCAGCATTTT.

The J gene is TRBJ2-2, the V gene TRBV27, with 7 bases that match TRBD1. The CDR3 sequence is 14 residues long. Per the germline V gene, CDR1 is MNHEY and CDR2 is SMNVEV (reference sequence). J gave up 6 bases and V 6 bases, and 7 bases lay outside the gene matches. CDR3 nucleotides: TGTGCCAGCAGGTCAGGGGGTAAGGCCGGGGAGCTGTTTTTT. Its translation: CASRSGGKAGELFF.

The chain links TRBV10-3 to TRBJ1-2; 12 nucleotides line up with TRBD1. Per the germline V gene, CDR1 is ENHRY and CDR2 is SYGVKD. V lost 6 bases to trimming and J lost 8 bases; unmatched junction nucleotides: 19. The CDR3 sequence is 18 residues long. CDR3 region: CAIRKRFPGQGAHGGYTF. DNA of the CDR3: TGTGCCATCAGGAAACGATTTCCGGGACAGGGGGCGCATGGGGGCTACACCTTC.

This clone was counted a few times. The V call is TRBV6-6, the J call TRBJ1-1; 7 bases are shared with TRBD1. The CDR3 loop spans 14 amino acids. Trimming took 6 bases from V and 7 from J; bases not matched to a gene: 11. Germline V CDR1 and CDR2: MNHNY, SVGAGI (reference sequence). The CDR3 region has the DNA TGTGCCAGCAGCATCCGACAGGGCGCCGTTGAAGCTTTCTTT. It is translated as CASSIRQGAVEAFF.

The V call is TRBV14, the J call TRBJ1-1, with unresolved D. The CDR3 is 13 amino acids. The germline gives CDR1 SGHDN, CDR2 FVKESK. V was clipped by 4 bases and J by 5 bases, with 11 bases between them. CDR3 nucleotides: TGTGCCAGCAGCCGTGGGCGAGGGACTGAAGCTTTCTTT. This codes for CASSRGRGTEAFF.

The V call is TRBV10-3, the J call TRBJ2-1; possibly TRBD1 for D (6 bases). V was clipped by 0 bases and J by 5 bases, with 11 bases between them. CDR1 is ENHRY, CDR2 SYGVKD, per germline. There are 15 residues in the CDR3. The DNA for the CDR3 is TGTGCCATCAGTGAGTCGAGACAGGTAAACAATGAGCAGTTCTTC. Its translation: CAISESRQVNNEQFF.

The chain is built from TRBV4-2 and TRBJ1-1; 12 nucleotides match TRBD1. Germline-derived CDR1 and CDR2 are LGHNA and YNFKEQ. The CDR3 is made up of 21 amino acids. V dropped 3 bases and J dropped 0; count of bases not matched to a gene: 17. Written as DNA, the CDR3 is TGTGCCAGCAGCCAGACACCCGGGTGGGACAGGGGGCTTTCGCTGAACACTGAAGCTTTCTTT. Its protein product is CASSQTPGWDRGLSLNTEAFF.

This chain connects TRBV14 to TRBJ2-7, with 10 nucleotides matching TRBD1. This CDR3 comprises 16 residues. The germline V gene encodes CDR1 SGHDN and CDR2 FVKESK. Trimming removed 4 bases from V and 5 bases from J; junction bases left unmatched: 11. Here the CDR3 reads CASSPNPRQGANEQYF. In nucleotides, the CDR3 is TGTGCCAGCAGCCCGAACCCCCGACAGGGGGCGAACGAGCAGTACTTC.

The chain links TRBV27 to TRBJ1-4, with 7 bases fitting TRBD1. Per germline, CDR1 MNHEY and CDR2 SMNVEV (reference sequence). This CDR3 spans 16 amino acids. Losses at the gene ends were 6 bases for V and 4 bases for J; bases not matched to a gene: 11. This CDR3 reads CASRRNTGAGNEKLFF. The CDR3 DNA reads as TGTGCCAGCAGAAGAAATACAGGGGCGGGTAATGAAAAACTGTTTTTT. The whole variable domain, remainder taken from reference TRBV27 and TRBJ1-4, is EAQVTQNPRYLITVTGKKLTVTCSQNMNHEYMSWYRQDPGLGLRQIYYSMNVEVTDKGDVPEGYKVSRKEKRNFPLILESPSPNQTSLYFCASRRNTGAGNEKLFFGSGTQLSVL.

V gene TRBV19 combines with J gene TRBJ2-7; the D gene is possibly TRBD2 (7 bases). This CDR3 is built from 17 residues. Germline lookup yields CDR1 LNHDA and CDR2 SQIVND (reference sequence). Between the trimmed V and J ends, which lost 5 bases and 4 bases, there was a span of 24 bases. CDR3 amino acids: CASSFRGRDAGPYEQYF. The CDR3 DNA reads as TGTGCCAGTAGTTTTAGGGGGAGGGACGCAGGACCGTACGAGCAGTACTTC.

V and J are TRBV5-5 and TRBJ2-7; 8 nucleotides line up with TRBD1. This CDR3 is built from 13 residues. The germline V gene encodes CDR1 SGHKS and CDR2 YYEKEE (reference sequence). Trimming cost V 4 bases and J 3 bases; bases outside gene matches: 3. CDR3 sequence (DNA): TGTGCCAGCAGCCCGGGACAGGACTACGAGCAGTACTTC. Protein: CASSPGQDYEQYF.